Below, one T cell receptor (beta chain) is given with its context. This clone's antigen is unknown. No per-base quality is available; no much larger clone lies one base away. The V end gives up 0 bases and the J end 3 bases, leaving 4 bases in the junction not matched to a gene. As encoded in the germline V gene, CDR1 is ENHRY while CDR2 is SYGVKD. The CDR3 sequence holds 16 residues, the cysteine and phenylalanine included. The DNA shown is the 48-base CDR3, in frame from base 1. The entry originates in a study of T cells after yellow fever vaccination (dated by TCRdb to the late 2010s). With regard to the full study: The SMART-Seq v4 Ultra Low Input RNA kit was used to prepare libraries from fractions with low cell numbers. To follow T-cell clones before and after primary and booster YFV17D yellow fever vaccination, bulk TCR alpha and beta repertoires were sequenced over time. Two healthy male donors made up the cohort, one aged 18 to 29 years and the other aged 30 to 40 years. Bulk PBMC replicates and cell subsets were isolated from blood drawn at multiple timepoints before and after both primary and secondary immunization.

In the paper's terms, the treatment or condition label means: live attenuated yellow fever vaccine strain. At every blood-draw timepoint, two biological replicates of bulk PBMCs were collected. PBMCs were isolated from peripheral blood using a standard Ficoll-Paque protocol. TriZol was used to extract RNA from bulk PBMCs, CD4 and CD8 fractions, and dextramer-positive and dextramer-negative fractions. The full study reports these points: A small share of clonotypes was detected in both CD4 and CD8 compartments, with the overlap likely arising from convergent recombination. Compared with the primary T-cell response, the secondary T-cell response was faster but weaker, reaching its peak on day 5 rather than on day 15. FACS-sorted repertoires could contain abundant contaminating clonotypes from the bulk population, so computational filtering was required. Only a couple of donors were included in the study, so the extent to which the findings can be generalized is limited. Most clones expanded after primary vaccination (approximately 95% of CD4 and 88% of CD8) were re-detected after the booster, suggesting that broad memory maintenance occurred.

TCR cDNA was synthesized by 5'RACE template switching, which introduced a universal primer site and unique molecular identifiers. Priming for cDNA synthesis came from both the TCR alpha and TCR beta constant segments. Library amplification involved two PCR steps, and the second step added sample barcodes and sequencing adapters. Libraries were sequenced on Illumina HiSeq 2500 (2x100 bp) or NovaSeq (2x150 bp). As for the authors' bioinformatics: MIGEC handled demultiplexing of reads and collapsing into UMI consensus sequences, while MiXCR performed V(D)J alignment. Clonotypes responding to the vaccine were identified with edgeR on replicate PBMC samples, with the criteria of FDR below 0.01 and a log2 fold change above 5 up to day 15. CD4 or CD8 identity was assigned to each bulk clonotype according to whether the clonotype was present at higher abundance in the sequenced CD4 repertoire or the sequenced CD8 repertoire. TCRdb itself trimmed the public reads at Q25 with fastp, ran MiXCR and retained productive beta chains. Every entry covers one CDR3 protein and lists the most common genes and DNA from its rows. These V and J calls are TCRdb output, not the study's own analysis. Recorded for this sample are 450,000 to 600,000 distinct CDR3 sequences; 17% of them occurred a single time. Approximately 15% of the sample lies in the top ten.

This receptor chain uses TRBV10-3 and TRBJ2-3, with 9 bases aligning to TRBD2. The material sequenced was PBMCs, taken 4 to 6 days after the first yellow fever vaccination. This TCR was recovered from a man in his late teens or twenties who received the YFV17D yellow fever vaccine. Here the CDR3 is given as CAISESPSGVTDTQYF. The nucleotide sequence is TGTGCCATCAGTGAGTCTCCTAGCGGGGTGACAGATACGCAGTATTTT.